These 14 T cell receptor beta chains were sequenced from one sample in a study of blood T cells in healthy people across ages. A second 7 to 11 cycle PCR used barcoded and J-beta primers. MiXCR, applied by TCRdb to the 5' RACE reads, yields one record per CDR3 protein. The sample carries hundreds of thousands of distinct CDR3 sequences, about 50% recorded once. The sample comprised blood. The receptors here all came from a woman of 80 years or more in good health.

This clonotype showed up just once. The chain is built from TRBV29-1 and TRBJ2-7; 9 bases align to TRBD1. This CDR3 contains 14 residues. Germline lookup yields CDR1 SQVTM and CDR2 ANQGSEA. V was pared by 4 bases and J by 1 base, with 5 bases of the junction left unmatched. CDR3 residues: CSVAVQGASYEQYF. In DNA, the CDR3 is TGCAGCGTTGCTGTACAGGGGGCTTCCTACGAGCAGTACTTC.

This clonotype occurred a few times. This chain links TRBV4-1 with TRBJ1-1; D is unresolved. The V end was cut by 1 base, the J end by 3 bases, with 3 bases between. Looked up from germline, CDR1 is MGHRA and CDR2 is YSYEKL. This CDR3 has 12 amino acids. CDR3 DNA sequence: TGCGCCAGCAGCCAAGGGGACACTGAAGCTTTCTTT. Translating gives CASSQGDTEAFF.

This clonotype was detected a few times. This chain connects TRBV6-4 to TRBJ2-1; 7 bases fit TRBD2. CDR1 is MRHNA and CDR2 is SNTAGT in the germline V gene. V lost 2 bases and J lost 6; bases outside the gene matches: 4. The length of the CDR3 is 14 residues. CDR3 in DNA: TGTGCCAGCAGTGACGCGACGGGGGGCAATGAGCAGTTCTTC. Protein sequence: CASSDATGGNEQFF.

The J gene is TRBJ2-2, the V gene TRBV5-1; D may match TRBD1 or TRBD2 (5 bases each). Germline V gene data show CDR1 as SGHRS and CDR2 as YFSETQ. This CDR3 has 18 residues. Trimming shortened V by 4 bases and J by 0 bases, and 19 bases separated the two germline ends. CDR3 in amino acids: CASSRGTGVTANTGELFF. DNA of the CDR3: TGCGCCAGCAGCCGAGGGACCGGTGTCACCGCGAACACCGGGGAGCTGTTTTTT.

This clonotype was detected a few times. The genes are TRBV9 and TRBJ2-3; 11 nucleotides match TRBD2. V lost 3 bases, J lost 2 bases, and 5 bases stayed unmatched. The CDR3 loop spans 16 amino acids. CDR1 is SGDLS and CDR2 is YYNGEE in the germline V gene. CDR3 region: CASSAGTSGFTDTQYF. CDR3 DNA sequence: TGTGCCAGCAGCGCCGGGACTAGCGGCTTCACAGATACGCAGTATTTT.

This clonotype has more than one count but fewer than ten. CDR3 region: CASRPMRTLVGTGELFF. The CDR3 DNA is TGCGCCAGCAGGCCCATGAGGACACTCGTGGGAACCGGGGAGCTGTTTTTT. The rearrangement links TRBV5-1 to TRBJ2-2; tentatively, D is TRBD1 (5 bases). Germline V gene data show CDR1 as SGHRS and CDR2 as YFSETQ. The CDR3 extends over 17 amino acids. The V end lost 5 bases, the J end lost 5 bases, and 22 bases lay between the germline ends.

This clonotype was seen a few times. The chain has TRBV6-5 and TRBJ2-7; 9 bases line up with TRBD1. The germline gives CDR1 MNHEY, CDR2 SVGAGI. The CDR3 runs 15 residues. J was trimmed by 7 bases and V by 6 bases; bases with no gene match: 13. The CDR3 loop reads CASRSTGTGNNEQYF. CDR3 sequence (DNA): TGTGCCAGCAGAAGCACCGGGACAGGGAACAATGAGCAGTACTTC.

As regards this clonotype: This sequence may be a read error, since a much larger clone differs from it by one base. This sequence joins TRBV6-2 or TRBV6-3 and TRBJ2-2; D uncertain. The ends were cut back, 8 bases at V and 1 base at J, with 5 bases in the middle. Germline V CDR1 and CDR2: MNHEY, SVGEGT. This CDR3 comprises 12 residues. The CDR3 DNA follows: TGTGCCAGCGGCATGAACACCGGGGAGCTGTTTTTT. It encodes CASGMNTGELFF.

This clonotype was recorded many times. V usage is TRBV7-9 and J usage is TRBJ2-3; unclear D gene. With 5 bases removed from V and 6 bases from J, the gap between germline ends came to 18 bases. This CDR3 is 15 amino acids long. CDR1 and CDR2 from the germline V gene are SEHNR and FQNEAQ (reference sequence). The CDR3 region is CASSDAAVSADTQYF. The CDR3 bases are TGTGCCAGCAGCGATGCCGCTGTCTCGGCGGATACGCAGTATTTT.

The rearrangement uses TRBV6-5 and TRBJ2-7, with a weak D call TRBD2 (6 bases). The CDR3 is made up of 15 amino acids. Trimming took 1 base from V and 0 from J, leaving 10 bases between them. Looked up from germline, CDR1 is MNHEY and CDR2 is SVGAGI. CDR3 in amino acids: CASSYWGGVSYEQYF. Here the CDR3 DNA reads TGTGCCAGCAGTTACTGGGGCGGGGTCTCCTACGAGCAGTACTTC.

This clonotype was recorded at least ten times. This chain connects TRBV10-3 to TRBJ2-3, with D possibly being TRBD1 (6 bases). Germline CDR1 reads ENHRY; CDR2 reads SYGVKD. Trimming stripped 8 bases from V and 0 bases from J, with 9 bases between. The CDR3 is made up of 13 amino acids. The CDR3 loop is CAIRDMSTDTQYF. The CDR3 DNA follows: TGTGCCATCCGGGACATGAGCACAGATACGCAGTATTTT.

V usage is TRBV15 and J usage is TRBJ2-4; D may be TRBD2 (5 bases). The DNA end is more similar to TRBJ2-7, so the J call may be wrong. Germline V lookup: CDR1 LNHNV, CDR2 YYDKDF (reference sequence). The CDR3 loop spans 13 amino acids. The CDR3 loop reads CATSTPTGYEQYF. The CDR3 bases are TGTGCCACCAGCACCCCAACGGGATACGAGCAGTACTTC.

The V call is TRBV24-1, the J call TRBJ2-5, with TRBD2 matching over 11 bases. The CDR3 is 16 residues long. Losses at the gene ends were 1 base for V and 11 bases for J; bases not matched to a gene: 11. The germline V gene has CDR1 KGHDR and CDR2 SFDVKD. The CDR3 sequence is CATSDFSSGRSDEQYF. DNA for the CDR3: TGTGCCACCAGTGATTTCTCTAGCGGGAGGTCCGATGAGCAGTACTTC.

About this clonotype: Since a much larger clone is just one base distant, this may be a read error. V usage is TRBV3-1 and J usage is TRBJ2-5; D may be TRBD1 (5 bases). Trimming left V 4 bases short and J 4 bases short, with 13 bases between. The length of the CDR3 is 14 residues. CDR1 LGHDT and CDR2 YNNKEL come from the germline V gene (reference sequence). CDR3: CASSRQMYRETQYF. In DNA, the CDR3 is TGTGCCAGCAGCCGACAGATGTACCGAGAGACCCAGTACTTC.